Sequencing of this T cell receptor (beta chain) was carried out in a study of PD-1 blockade in classical Hodgkin lymphoma. Every patient had relapsed following autologous stem cell transplantation, and cohorts differed in brentuximab vedotin exposure. Patients showed best responses of complete response, partial response or progressive disease. V gave up 2 bases and J gave up 1 base, with 4 bases separating them. CDR1 and CDR2 from the germline V gene are SGHVS and FNYEAQ. The CDR3 length is 13 residues. Repertoires were generated with immunoSEQ multiplex PCR, while TCRdb's copy carries only in-frame clones and drops some. The sample lists roughly 28,000 clones, 60% to 75% occurring once. This clone was seen a handful of times. Antigen specificity is unknown. General study points: Complete responders matched newly diagnosed patients in baseline diversity. Relapsed/refractory patients reportedly had lower baseline diversity than newly diagnosed patients.

Specimen: peripheral blood mononuclear cells (PBMCs), collected before the second cycle of nivolumab. The rearrangement uses TRBV7-6 and TRBJ2-3; D remains unclear. This TCR was recovered from a human donor with classical Hodgkin lymphoma. The CDR3 reads CASSLLRTDTQYF. Written as DNA, the CDR3 is TGTGCCAGCAGCTTATTGCGCACAGATACGCAGTATTTT.